This entry is about one T cell receptor beta chain. Produced via immunoSEQ multiplex PCR; TCRdb's table is partial and in-frame only. The sample shows under 80,000 clones, around 90% of them seen only once. The germline V gene encodes CDR1 MNHEY and CDR2 SMNVEV (reference sequence). The CDR3 sequence is 16 residues long. The V segment lost 0 bases and the J segment 1 base; nucleotides outside the gene matches: 4. The record originates from a study of T cell changes during pregnancy in multiple sclerosis. The sample here was CD4+ T cells from peripheral blood mononuclear cells, taken in the second trimester of pregnancy. The clonotype originates from a female donor with multiple sclerosis, enrolled in a pregnancy study. The V and J genes are TRBV27 and TRBJ2-3; 7 nucleotides align to TRBD2. The CDR3 nucleotides read TGTGCCAGCAGTTTATCGGGGCTAGCGGGCACAGATACGCAGTATTTT. Translating it yields CASSLSGLAGTDTQYF.